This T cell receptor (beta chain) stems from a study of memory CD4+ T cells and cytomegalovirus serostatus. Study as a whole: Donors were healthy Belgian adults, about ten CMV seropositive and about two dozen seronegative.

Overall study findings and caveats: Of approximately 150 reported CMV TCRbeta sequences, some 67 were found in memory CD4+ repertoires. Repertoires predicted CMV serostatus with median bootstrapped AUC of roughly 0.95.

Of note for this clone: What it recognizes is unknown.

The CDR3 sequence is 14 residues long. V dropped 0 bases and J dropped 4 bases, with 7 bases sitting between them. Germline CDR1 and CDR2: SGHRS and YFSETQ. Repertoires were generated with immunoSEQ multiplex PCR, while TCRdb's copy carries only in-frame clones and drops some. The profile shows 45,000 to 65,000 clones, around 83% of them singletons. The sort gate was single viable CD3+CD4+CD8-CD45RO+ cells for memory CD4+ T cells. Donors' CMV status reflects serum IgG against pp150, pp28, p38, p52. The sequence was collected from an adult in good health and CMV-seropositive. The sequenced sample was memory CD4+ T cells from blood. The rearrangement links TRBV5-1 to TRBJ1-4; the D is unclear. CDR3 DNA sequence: TGCGCCAGCAGCTTGGGAGTAAATAATGAAAAACTGTTTTTT. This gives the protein CASSLGVNNEKLFF.